This passage covers 29 T cell receptor beta chains from one sample sequenced in a study of T cells in Graves' hyperthyroidism and ophthalmopathy (dated by TCRdb to about 2019). Libraries were built with multiplex PCR. The instrument given in TCRdb is Illumina HiSeq 2000. TCR beta CDR3 regions were amplified from RNA transcripts. The first round of RT-PCR for the TCR CDR3 was performed with the HTBI primer set and the Qiagen OneStep RT-PCR kit. The raw public reads went through TCRdb reprocessing: fastp at Q25, MiXCR clone calling, in-frame beta chains kept. Records with the same CDR3 protein are collapsed into one entry carrying the most frequent genes and DNA. This sample gives over 400,000 distinct CDR3 sequences in total; under 15% of them show up just once. In total, the top ten clones hold 13% of the sample. Sequencing was carried out using blood. The source of these receptors is a man between 18 and 29 years old with Graves' ophthalmopathy.

Remarks on this clonotype: A much larger clone differs by one base, so this may be a read error. V and J are TRBV20-1 and TRBJ2-7; 7 positions agree with TRBD1. The CDR3 sequence is 12 residues long. The germline V gene has CDR1 DFQATT and CDR2 SNEGSKA (reference sequence). The CDR3 DNA sequence: TGCAGTGCTACTCAGGGGGTACACGAGCAGTGCTTC. Amino acid sequence: CSATQGVHEQCF.

This clonotype has a count of ten or more. The chain recombines TRBV18 with TRBJ2-3; D is ambiguous. V was clipped by 0 bases and J by 0 bases, with 1 base between them. From germline, CDR1 is KGHSH and CDR2 LQKENI. The CDR3 is 13 residues long. The CDR3 protein is CASSPPSTDTQYF. The DNA of the CDR3 is TGTGCCAGCTCACCACCTAGCACAGATACGCAGTATTTT.

The rearrangement uses TRBV5-1 and TRBJ2-3; no definite D call. This CDR3 has 14 amino acids. V was shortened by 2 bases and J by 3 bases, with 10 bases between the two germline ends. Germline loops: CDR1 SGHRS, CDR2 YFSETQ. The CDR3 region has the DNA TGCGCCAGCAGCTTAGAGATAGCAACAGATACGCAGTATTTT. This sequence encodes CASSLEIATDTQYF.

This clonotype was detected only a few times. The CDR3 loop is CASSQVVSSGGSSYNEQFF. Written as DNA, the CDR3 is TGCGCCAGCAGCCAAGTTGTCTCTAGCGGGGGTAGCTCCTACAATGAGCAGTTCTTC. The chain carries TRBV4-1 and TRBJ2-1; 10 bases align to TRBD2. The V segment lost 1 base and the J segment 0 bases; nucleotides outside the gene matches: 9. The V gene's germline CDR1 is MGHRA and CDR2 YSYEKL. CDR3 size: 19 residues.

This clonotype came up many times. The V call is TRBV5-1, the J call TRBJ1-1; weak D call: TRBD1 (5 bases). Germline lookup yields CDR1 SGHRS and CDR2 YFSETQ. V was shortened by 6 bases and J by 4 bases, with 7 bases between the two germline ends. The CDR3 length is 11 residues. This CDR3 is CASTRGTEAFF. CDR3 in DNA: TGCGCCAGCACGAGGGGCACTGAAGCTTTCTTT.

In this sample, this clonotype turned up many times. V usage is TRBV20-1 and J usage is TRBJ2-3, with 9 bases aligning to TRBD1. After removal of 3 bases from V and 4 bases from J, the junction contained 5 bases not matched to a gene. This CDR3 comprises 14 residues. Germline CDR1 is DFQATT and CDR2 is SNEGSKA (reference sequence). DNA for the CDR3: TGCAGTGCTAGGGGGACAGGGACTTCAGATACGCAGTATTTT. Translation gives CSARGTGTSDTQYF.

In its sample, this clonotype was seen many times. This chain's CDR3 is CASSLTGEATQETQYF. DNA of the CDR3: TGCGCCAGCAGCTTGACGGGGGAAGCGACCCAAGAGACCCAGTACTTC. The chain combines TRBV5-1 with TRBJ2-5, with D possibly being TRBD2 (6 bases). CDR3 length: 16 residues. V gave up 1 base and J gave up 1 base, with 14 bases separating them. Germline values: CDR1 SGHRS, CDR2 YFSETQ.

This clonotype appeared many times. V gene TRBV6-2 or TRBV6-3 combines with J gene TRBJ2-1; TRBD2 aligns across 8 bases. The germline V gene encodes CDR1 MNHEY and CDR2 SVGEGT. CDR3 length: 11 amino acids. The CDR3 loop reads CAAGARNEQFF. CDR3 coding DNA: TGTGCAGCGGGGGCAAGGAATGAGCAGTTCTTC.

This clonotype appeared many times. This rearrangement joins TRBV28 to TRBJ1-2; D gene uncertain. V lost 7 bases and J lost 8, with 14 bases in between. This CDR3 has 12 residues. CDR1 MDHEN and CDR2 SYDVKM come from the germline V gene. Here the CDR3 DNA reads TGTGCCAGCACCAATACCTATGGAGGCTACACCTTC. Protein sequence: CASTNTYGGYTF.

The sample holds many counts of this clonotype. CDR3 DNA: TGTGCCAGCAGCCAAGGCTTCCAGGGGACGTACTATGGCTACACCTTC. Its protein is CASSQGFQGTYYGYTF. The chain has TRBV3-1 and TRBJ1-2; possibly TRBD1 for D (6 bases). This CDR3 is 16 amino acids long. Germline-derived CDR1 and CDR2 are LGHDT and YNNKEL (reference sequence). V lost 1 base to trimming and J lost 3 bases, with 15 bases between them. Variable domain in full (rest from reference TRBV3-1 and TRBJ1-2): DTAVSQTPKYLVTQMGNDKSIKCEQNLGHDTMYWYKQDSKKFLKIMFSYNNKELIINETVPNRFSPKSPDKAHLNLHINSLELGDSAVYFCASSQGFQGTYYGYTFGSGTRLTVV.

DNA of the CDR3: TGCAGTGTCCAAAAGGGAGCGGGAGGTACCTACGAGCAGTACTTC. Translated: CSVQKGAGGTYEQYF. The gene calls are TRBV20-1 and TRBJ2-7; 9 bases are shared with TRBD2. This CDR3 spans 15 amino acids. The V segment lost 7 bases and the J segment 2 bases; nucleotides outside the gene matches: 12. The germline CDR1 and CDR2 sequences are DFQATT and SNEGSKA (reference sequence).

This chain links TRBV6-1 with TRBJ1-5; D may be TRBD1 (6 bases). Germline V gene sequence: CDR1 MNHNS, CDR2 SASEGT. The CDR3 is 15 residues long. V dropped 6 bases and J dropped 6 bases, with 18 bases sitting between them. The CDR3 DNA follows: TGTGCCAGCAGCATCACTACAGGGCTCCCTCAGCCCCAGCATTTT. It codes for CASSITTGLPQPQHF.

V is TRBV19 and J is TRBJ2-7; D unresolved. Germline V gene lookup returns CDR1 LNHDA and CDR2 SQIVND (reference sequence). The V end was cut by 3 bases, the J end by 1 base, with 16 bases between. The CDR3 is made up of 16 amino acids. The CDR3 DNA reads as TGTGCCAGTAGTATTGCCTTGATGGGTAGTTCCTACGAGCAGTACTTC. This sequence encodes CASSIALMGSSYEQYF.

For this clonotype: Germline is not matched at one junction end, which may reflect a read error. The genes are TRBV3-1 and TRBJ2-2, with D possibly matching TRBD2 (5 bases). In germline, CDR1 is LGHDT, CDR2 YNNKEL (reference sequence). The CDR3 runs 14 residues. In DNA form, the CDR3 reads TGTGCCAGCAGCCTCCAGATCAGAGCCGGGGAACTGTCTTTT. Amino acid sequence: CASSLQIRAGELSF. Using reference TRBV3-1 and TRBJ2-2 for the parts outside the CDR3, the full variable domain is DTAVSQTPKYLVTQMGNDKSIKCEQNLGHDTMYWYKQDSKKFLKIMFSYNNKELIINETVPNRFSPKSPDKAHLNLHINSLELGDSAVYFCASSLQIRAGELSFGEGSRLTVL.

This clonotype was observed many times. The chain has TRBV28 and TRBJ2-1; TRBD2 might be the D (5 bases). The germline gives CDR1 MDHEN, CDR2 SYDVKM. This CDR3 contains 14 residues. Trimming took off 7 bases at V and 0 bases at J, with 10 bases between the two ends. CDR3 coding DNA: TGTGCCAGCACCCCGGGATCCTCCTACAATGAGCAGTTCTTC. It translates to CASTPGSSYNEQFF.

This clonotype was picked up many times. The gene calls are TRBV15 and TRBJ1-1; no reliable D call. Germline V gene sequence: CDR1 LNHNV, CDR2 YYDKDF (reference sequence). CDR3 length: 12 residues. Trimming stripped 0 bases from V and 12 bases from J, with 11 bases between. CDR3 DNA sequence: TGTGCCACCAGCAGAGATAGGAGAGGGACTTTCTTT. This encodes CATSRDRRGTFF.

The chain recombines TRBV12-3 or TRBV12-4 with TRBJ2-3; 8 nucleotides match TRBD1. The trim removed 6 bases at V and 6 bases at J, leaving 11 bases unmatched. The CDR3 extends over 15 amino acids. The CDR3 is CASSKSGQGRDTQYF. The DNA of the CDR3 is TGTGCCAGCAGCAAAAGTGGACAGGGCCGGGATACGCAGTATTTT.

This clonotype was found many times. The rearrangement joins TRBV6-2 or TRBV6-3 to TRBJ2-7, with D perhaps matching TRBD1 (8 bases). CDR3 length equals 22 residues. CDR1 MNHEY and CDR2 SVGEGT come from the germline V gene. The V and J ends lost 0 bases and 2 bases respectively, with 32 bases between them. The CDR3 reads CASSYSKRTGRTRRENPYEQYF. CDR3 bases: TGTGCCAGCAGTTACTCGAAGCGGACAGGGCGCACAAGGCGGGAGAACCCCTACGAGCAGTACTTC.

This clonotype has just a few counts. The CDR3 coding sequence is TGCGCCAGCAGCCATCCTCTGGGACAGGGGTCCTACGAGCAGTACTTC. This encodes CASSHPLGQGSYEQYF. The chain carries TRBV4-1 and TRBJ2-7; TRBD1 aligns across 10 bases. V was pared by 3 bases and J by 1 base, with 6 bases of the junction left unmatched. CDR1 is MGHRA, CDR2 YSYEKL, per germline. This CDR3 is 16 amino acids long.

This clonotype has at least ten counts. The V call is TRBV13, the J call TRBJ2-1; TRBD2 aligns across 12 bases. J gave up 8 bases and V 5 bases, and 10 bases lay outside the gene matches. CDR3 length equals 16 residues. The V gene's germline CDR1 is PRHDT and CDR2 FYEKMQ (reference sequence). The CDR3: CASSKVGLAGGHEQFF. CDR3 nucleotides: TGTGCCAGCAGCAAAGTAGGCCTAGCGGGGGGGCATGAGCAGTTCTTC.

The gene calls are TRBV27 and TRBJ1-5; D might be TRBD1 (6 bases). The germline gives CDR1 MNHEY, CDR2 SMNVEV (reference sequence). The CDR3 is 17 residues long. V was trimmed by 2 bases and J by 0 bases, leaving 14 bases between them. CDR3 region: CASSLTGGPDSNQPQHF. The CDR3 bases are TGTGCCAGCAGTTTAACCGGGGGCCCGGATAGCAATCAGCCCCAGCATTTT.

This clonotype occurred many times. V usage is TRBV29-1 and J usage is TRBJ2-1, with D hard to call. The V end was cut by 3 bases, the J end by 0 bases, with 9 bases between. CDR1 and CDR2 from the germline V gene are SQVTM and ANQGSEA. This CDR3 contains 14 residues. The CDR3 sequence: CSVEAPNSYNEQFF. DNA of the CDR3: TGCAGCGTTGAGGCGCCGAACTCCTACAATGAGCAGTTCTTC.

The sample holds a few counts of this clonotype. The rearrangement links TRBV5-1 to TRBJ1-5; TRBD1 might be the D (5 bases). This CDR3 is built from 17 residues. Trimming removed 0 bases from V and 5 bases from J, with 18 bases in between. Germline V gene data show CDR1 as SGHRS and CDR2 as YFSETQ. CDR3 sequence reads: CASSLGGGGGTHQPQHF. The CDR3 DNA reads as TGCGCCAGCAGCTTGGGGGGCGGCGGCGGAACCCATCAGCCCCAGCATTTT. Using reference TRBV5-1 and TRBJ1-5 for the parts outside the CDR3, the full variable domain is KAGVTQTPRYLIKTRGQQVTLSCSPISGHRSVSWYQQTPGQGLQFLFEYFSETQRNKGNFPGRFSGRQFSNSRSEMNVSTLELGDSALYLCASSLGGGGGTHQPQHFGDGTRLSIL.

This clonotype has at least ten counts. The chain links TRBV12-3 or TRBV12-4 to TRBJ2-1; TRBD2 matches at 10 bases. V gave up 6 bases and J gave up 6 bases; unmatched junction bases: 11. The CDR3 consists of 16 residues. CDR3 region: CASSPPGAGGRNEQFF. CDR3 in DNA: TGTGCCAGCAGCCCGCCGGGAGCGGGAGGGCGCAATGAGCAGTTCTTC.

This clonotype was found many times. V and J are TRBV12-3 or TRBV12-4 and TRBJ1-3; TRBD1 matches at 10 bases. J was trimmed by 6 bases and V by 6 bases; bases with no gene match: 8. There are 15 residues in the CDR3. CDR3 residues: CASSLTGGVANTIYF. CDR3 DNA: TGTGCCAGCAGCCTGACAGGGGGCGTTGCAAACACCATATATTTT.

At least ten counts were recorded for this clonotype. The chain combines TRBV20-1 with TRBJ2-7, with TRBD2 as a possible D gene (6 bases). There are 14 residues in the CDR3. The V end was cut by 3 bases, the J end by 2 bases, with 14 bases between. CDR1 is DFQATT and CDR2 is SNEGSKA in the germline V gene (reference sequence). The CDR3 here is CSARLAHSPYEQYF. DNA for the CDR3: TGCAGTGCTAGGCTAGCGCACTCTCCCTACGAGCAGTACTTC.

The table lists this clonotype with many counts. The CDR3: CASSLTTTGTGYGYTF. CDR3 coding DNA: TGCGCCAGCAGCCTAACGACCACCGGGACAGGGTATGGCTACACCTTC. The V call is TRBV4-1, the J call TRBJ1-2, with TRBD1 identical over 9 bases. J was trimmed by 5 bases and V by 4 bases; bases with no gene match: 11. The CDR3 extends over 16 amino acids. From germline, CDR1 is MGHRA and CDR2 YSYEKL.

Here the CDR3 DNA reads TGTGCCAGCACCCTCGGGACGGTGGATTCCTACGAGCAGTACTTC. Translating gives CASTLGTVDSYEQYF. The chain links TRBV12-3 or TRBV12-4 to TRBJ2-7; D possibly uses TRBD1 or TRBD2 (5 bases each). This CDR3 is built from 15 residues. V lost 7 bases and J lost 1, with 17 bases in between.

As concerns this clonotype: At one boundary the junction diverges from the germline segment, which might be a read error. The chain has TRBV6-1 and TRBJ2-1; 10 bases match TRBD2. This CDR3 is 17 amino acids long. In germline, CDR1 is MNHNS, CDR2 SASEGT. This CDR3 is CASRALSGRPTYSEQFF. As DNA, the CDR3 is TGTGCCAGCAGAGCCCTTAGCGGGAGGCCCACATACAGTGAGCAGTTCTTC.